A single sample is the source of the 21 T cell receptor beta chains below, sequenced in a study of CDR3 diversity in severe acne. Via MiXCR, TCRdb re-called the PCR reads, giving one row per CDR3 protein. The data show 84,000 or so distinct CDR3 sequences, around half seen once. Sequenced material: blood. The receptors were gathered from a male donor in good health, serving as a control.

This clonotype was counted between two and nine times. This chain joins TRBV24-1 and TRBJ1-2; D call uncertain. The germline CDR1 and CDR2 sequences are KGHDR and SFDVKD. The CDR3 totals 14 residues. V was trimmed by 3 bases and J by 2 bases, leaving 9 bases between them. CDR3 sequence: CATSDLEVNYGYTF. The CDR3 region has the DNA TGTGCCACCAGTGATCTCGAAGTAAACTATGGCTACACCTTC.

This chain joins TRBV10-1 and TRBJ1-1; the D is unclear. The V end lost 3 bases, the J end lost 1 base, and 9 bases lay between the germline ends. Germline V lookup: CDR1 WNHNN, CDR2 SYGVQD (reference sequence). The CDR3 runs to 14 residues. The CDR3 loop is CASSERPGNTEAFF. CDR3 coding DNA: TGCGCCAGCAGTGAACGGCCAGGGAACACTGAAGCTTTCTTT.

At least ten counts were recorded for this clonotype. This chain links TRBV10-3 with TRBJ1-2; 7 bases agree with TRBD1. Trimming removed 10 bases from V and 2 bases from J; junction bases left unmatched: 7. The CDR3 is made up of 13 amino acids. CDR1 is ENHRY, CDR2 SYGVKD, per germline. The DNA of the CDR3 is TGTGCCACGAGACAGGGATCAAACTATGGCTACACCTTC. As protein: CATRQGSNYGYTF.

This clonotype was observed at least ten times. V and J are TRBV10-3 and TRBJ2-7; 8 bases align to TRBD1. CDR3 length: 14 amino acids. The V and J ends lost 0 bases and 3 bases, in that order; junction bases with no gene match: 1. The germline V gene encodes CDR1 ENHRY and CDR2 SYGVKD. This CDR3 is CAISESGQGYEQYF. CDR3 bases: TGTGCCATCAGTGAGTCCGGACAGGGCTACGAGCAGTACTTC.

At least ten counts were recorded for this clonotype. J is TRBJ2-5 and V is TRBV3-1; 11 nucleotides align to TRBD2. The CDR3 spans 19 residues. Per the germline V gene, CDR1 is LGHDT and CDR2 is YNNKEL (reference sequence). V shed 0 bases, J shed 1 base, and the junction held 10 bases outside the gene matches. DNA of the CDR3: TGTGCCAGCAGCCAAGATAGGTTAGCGGGGGGGGGGGGCCAAGAGACCCAGTACTTC. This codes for CASSQDRLAGGGGQETQYF.

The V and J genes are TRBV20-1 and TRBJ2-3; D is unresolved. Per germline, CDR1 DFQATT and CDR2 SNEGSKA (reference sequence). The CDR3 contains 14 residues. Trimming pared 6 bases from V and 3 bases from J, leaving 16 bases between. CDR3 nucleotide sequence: TGCAGTGCCCCCGGCCCGAGAAGGACAGATACGCAGTATTTT. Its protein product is CSAPGPRRTDTQYF.

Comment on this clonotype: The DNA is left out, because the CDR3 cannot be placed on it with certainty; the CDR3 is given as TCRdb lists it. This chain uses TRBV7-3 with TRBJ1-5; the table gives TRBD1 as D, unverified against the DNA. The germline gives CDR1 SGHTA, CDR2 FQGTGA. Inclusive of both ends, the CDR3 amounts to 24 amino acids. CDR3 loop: CASSFQGASYNEQFFGPGNQPQHF.

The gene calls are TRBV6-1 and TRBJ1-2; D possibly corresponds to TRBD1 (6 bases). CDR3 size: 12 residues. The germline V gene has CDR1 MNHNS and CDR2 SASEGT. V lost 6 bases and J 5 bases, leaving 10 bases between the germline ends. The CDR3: CASRRDKYGYTF. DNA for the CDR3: TGTGCCAGCAGGCGGGACAAGTATGGCTACACCTTC.

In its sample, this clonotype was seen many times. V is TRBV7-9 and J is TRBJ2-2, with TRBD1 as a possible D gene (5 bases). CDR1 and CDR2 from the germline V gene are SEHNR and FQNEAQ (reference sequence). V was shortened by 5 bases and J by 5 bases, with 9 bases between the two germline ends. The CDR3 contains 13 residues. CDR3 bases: TGTGCCAGCAGCGAACAGGTTACCGGGGAGCTGTTTTTT. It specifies CASSEQVTGELFF. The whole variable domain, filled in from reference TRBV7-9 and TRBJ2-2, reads DTGVSQNPRHKITKRGQNVTFRCDPISEHNRLYWYRQTLGQGPEFLTYFQNEAQLEKSRLLSDRFSAERPKGSFSTLEIQRTEQGDSAMYLCASSEQVTGELFFGEGSRLTVL.

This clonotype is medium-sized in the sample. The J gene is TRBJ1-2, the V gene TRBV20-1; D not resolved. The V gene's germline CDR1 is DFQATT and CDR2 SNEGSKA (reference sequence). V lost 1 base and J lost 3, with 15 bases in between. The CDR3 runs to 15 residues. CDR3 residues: CSARGSGSLYYGYTF. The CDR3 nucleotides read TGCAGTGCTAGAGGGTCGGGTAGCCTCTACTATGGCTACACCTTC.

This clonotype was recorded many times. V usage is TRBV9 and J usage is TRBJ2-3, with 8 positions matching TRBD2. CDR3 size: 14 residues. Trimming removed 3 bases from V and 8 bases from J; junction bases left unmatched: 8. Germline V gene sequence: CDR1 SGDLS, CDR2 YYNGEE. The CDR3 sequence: CASSGTSLYSTQYF. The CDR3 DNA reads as TGTGCCAGCAGCGGGACTAGCCTATACAGTACGCAGTATTTT.

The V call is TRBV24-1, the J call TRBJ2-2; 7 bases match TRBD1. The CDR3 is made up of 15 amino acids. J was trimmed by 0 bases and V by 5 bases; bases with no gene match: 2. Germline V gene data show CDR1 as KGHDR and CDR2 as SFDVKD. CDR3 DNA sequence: TGTGCCACCAGTGCTGGGACAGCGAACACCGGGGAGCTGTTTTTT. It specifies CATSAGTANTGELFF.

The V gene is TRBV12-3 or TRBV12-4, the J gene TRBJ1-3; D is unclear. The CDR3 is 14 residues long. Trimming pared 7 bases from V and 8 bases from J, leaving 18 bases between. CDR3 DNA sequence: TGTGCCAGCACCAATGACCAGCATGGCTACACCATATATTTT. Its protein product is CASTNDQHGYTIYF.

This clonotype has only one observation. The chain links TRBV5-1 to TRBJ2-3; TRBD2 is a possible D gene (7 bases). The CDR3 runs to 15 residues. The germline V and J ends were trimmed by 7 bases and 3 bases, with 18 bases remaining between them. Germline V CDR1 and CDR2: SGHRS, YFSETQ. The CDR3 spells CASCSTGGLTDTQYF. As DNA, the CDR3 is TGCGCCAGCTGCTCTACGGGGGGCTTAACAGATACGCAGTATTTT. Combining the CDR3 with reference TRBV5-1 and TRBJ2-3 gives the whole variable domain KAGVTQTPRYLIKTRGQQVTLSCSPISGHRSVSWYQQTPGQGLQFLFEYFSETQRNKGNFPGRFSGRQFSNSRSEMNVSTLELGDSALYLCASCSTGGLTDTQYFGPGTRLTVL.

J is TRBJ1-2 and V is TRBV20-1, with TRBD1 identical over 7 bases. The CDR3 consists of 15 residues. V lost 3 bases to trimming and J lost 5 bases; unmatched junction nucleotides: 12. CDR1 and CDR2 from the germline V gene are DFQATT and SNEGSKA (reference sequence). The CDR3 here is CSASRQGEASYGYTF. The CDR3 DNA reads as TGCAGTGCTAGTCGACAGGGTGAGGCTAGTTATGGCTACACCTTC.

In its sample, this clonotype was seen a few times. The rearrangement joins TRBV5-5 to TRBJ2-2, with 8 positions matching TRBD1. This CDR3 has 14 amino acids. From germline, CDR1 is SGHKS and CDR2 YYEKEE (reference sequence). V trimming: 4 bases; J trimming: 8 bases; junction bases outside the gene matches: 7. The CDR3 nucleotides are TGTGCCAGCAGCCCCGGACAGGGAGGAGGGGAGCTGTTTTTT. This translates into CASSPGQGGGELFF. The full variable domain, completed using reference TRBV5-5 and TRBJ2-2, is DAGVTQSPTHLIKTRGQQVTLRCSPISGHKSVSWYQQVLGQGPQFIFQYYEKEERGRGNFPDRFSARQFPNYSSELNVNALLLGDSALYLCASSPGQGGGELFFGEGSRLTVL.

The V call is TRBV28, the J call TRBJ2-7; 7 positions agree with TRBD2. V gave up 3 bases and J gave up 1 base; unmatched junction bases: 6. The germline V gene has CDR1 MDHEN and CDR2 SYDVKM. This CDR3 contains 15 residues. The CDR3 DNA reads TGTGCCAGCAGTTTGGCGGGAGAAGGATCCTACGAGCAGTACTTC. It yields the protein CASSLAGEGSYEQYF.

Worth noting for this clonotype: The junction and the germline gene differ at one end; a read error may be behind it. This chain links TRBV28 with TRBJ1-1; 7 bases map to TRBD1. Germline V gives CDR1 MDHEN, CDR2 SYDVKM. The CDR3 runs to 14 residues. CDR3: CASSMTGRNTGAFF. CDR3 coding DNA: TGTGCCAGCAGTATGACAGGGAGGAACACTGGAGCTTTCTTT.

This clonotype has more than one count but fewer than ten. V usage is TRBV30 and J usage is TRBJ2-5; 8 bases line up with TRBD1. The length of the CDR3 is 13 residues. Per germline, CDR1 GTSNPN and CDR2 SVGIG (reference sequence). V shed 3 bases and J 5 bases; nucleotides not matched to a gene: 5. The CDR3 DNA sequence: TGTGCCTGGAGCCGGACAGGGATTGAGACCCAGTACTTC. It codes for CAWSRTGIETQYF.

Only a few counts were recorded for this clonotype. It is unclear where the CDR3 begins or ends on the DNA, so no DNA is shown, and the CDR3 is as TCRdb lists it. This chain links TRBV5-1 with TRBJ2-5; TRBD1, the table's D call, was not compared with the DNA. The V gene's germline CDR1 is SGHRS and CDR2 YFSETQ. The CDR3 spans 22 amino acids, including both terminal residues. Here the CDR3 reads CASSLDPGQNEKLFFGSGTQYF.

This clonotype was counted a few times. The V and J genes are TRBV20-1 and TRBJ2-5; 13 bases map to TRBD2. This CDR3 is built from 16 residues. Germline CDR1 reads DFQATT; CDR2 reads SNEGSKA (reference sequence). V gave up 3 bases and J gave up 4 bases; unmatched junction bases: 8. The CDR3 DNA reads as TGCAGTGCTAGTGGGGCGGGACTAGCGGGACGAGAGACCCAGTACTTC. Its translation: CSASGAGLAGRETQYF.